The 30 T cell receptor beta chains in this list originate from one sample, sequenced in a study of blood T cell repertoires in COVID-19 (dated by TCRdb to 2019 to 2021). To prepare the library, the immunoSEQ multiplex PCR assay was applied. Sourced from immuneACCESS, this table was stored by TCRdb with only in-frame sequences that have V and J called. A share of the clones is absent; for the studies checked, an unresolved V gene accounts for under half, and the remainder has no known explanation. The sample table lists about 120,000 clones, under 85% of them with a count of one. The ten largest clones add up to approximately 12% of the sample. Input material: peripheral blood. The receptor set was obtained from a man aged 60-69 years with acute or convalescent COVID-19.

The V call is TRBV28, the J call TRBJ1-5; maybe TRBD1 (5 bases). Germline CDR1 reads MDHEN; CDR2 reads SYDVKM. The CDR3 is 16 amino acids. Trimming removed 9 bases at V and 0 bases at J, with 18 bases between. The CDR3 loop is CASRNPRGYSNQPQHF. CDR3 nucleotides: TGTGCCAGTCGGAACCCAAGGGGTTATAGCAATCAGCCCCAGCATTTT.

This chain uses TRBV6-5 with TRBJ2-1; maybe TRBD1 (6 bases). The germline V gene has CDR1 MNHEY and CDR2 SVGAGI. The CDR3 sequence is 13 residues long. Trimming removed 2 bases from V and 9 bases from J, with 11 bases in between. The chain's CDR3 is CASSYAEGGEQFF. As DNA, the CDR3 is TGTGCCAGCAGTTACGCAGAAGGGGGTGAGCAGTTCTTC.

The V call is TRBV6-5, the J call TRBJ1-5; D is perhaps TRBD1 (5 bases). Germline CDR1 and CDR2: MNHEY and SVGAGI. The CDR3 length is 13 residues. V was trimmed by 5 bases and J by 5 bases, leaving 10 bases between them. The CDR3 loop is CASSPDSYQPQHF. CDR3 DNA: TGTGCCAGCAGTCCTGACAGCTATCAGCCCCAGCATTTT.

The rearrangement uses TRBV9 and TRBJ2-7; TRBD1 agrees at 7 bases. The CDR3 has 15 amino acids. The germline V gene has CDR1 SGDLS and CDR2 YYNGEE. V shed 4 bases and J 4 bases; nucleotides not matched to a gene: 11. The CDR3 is CASSPRDSIAYEQYF. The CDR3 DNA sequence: TGTGCCAGCAGCCCTCGGGACAGTATAGCGTACGAGCAGTACTTC.

The CDR3 is CASSSGQGFYNSPLHF. CDR3 DNA: TGTGCCAGCAGTTCCGGACAGGGCTTCTATAATTCACCCCTCCACTTT. The V gene is TRBV6-5, the J gene TRBJ1-6, with 8 bases that match TRBD1. Germline V gene lookup returns CDR1 MNHEY and CDR2 SVGAGI. There are 16 residues in the CDR3. V lost 4 bases and J lost 3; bases outside the gene matches: 5.

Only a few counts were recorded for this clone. CDR3 protein: CASSQETGGGNTEAFF. CDR3 coding DNA: TGCGCCAGCAGCCAAGAGACAGGTGGCGGGAACACTGAAGCTTTCTTT. The J gene is TRBJ1-1, the V gene TRBV4-1; D possibly corresponds to TRBD1 (6 bases). Per the germline V gene, CDR1 is MGHRA and CDR2 is YSYEKL. CDR3 size: 16 residues. Trimming pared 0 bases from V and 1 base from J, leaving 12 bases between.

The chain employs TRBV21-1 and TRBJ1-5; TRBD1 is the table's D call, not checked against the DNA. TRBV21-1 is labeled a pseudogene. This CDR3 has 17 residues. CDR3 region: CAAPGDRGQYSNQPQHF. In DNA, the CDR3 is TGTGCCGCACCCGGGGACAGGGGACAATATAGCAATCAGCCCCAGCATTTT.

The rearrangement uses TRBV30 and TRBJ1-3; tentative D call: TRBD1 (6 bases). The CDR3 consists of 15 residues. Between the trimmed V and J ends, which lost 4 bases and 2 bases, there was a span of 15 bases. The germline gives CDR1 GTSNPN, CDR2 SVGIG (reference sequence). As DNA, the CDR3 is TGTGCCTGGAAGGTTTCCGCAGGGGCTGGAAACACCATATATTTT. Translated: CAWKVSAGAGNTIYF.

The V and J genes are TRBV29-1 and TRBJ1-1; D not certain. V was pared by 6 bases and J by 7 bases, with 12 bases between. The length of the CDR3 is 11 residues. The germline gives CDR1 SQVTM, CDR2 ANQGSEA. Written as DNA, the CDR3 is TGCAGCGTCGCCTCTGCAGGTGAAGCTTTCTTT. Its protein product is CSVASAGEAFF.

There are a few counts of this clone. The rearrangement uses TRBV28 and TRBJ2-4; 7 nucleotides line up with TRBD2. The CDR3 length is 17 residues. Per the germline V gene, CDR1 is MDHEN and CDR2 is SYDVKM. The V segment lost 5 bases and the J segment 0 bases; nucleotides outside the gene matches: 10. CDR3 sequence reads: CASSQGASGVAKNIQYF. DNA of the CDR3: TGTGCCAGCAGTCAAGGGGCTAGCGGCGTAGCCAAAAACATTCAGTACTTC.

This chain's CDR3 is CASGGRVQETQYF. The CDR3 DNA sequence: TGTGCCAGCGGAGGGAGGGTCCAAGAGACCCAGTACTTC. The gene calls are TRBV3-1 (or the pseudogene TRBV3-2) and TRBJ2-5, with 7 bases lining up with TRBD2. From germline, CDR1 is LGHDT and CDR2 YNNKEL (reference sequence). V lost 8 bases to trimming and J lost 1 base; unmatched junction nucleotides: 4. CDR3 length: 13 residues.

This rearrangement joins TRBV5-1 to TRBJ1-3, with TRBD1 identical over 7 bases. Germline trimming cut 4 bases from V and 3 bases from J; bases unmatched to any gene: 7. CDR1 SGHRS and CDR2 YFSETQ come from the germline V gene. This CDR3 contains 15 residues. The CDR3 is CASSVGQAFGNTIYF. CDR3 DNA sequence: TGCGCCAGCAGCGTCGGACAGGCCTTTGGAAACACCATATATTTT.

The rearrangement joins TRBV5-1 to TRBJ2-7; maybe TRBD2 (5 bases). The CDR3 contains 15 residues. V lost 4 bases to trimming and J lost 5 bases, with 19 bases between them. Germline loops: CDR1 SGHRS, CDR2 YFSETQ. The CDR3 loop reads CASSLSAGPWDEQYF. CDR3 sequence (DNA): TGCGCCAGCAGCCTTTCTGCGGGCCCCTGGGACGAGCAGTACTTC.

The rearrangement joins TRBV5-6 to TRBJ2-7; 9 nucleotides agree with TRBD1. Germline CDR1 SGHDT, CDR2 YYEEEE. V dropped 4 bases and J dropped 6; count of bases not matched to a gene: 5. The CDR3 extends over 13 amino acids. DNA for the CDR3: TGTGCCAGCAGCCAACAGGGGGCGGGCGAGCAGTACTTC. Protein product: CASSQQGAGEQYF.

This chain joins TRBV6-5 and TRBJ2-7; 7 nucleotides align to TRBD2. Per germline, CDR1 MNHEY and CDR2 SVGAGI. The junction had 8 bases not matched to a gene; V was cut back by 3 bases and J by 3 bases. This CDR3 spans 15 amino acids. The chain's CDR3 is CASSYTWGGGYEQYF. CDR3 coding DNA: TGTGCCAGCAGTTATACCTGGGGCGGGGGCTACGAGCAGTACTTC.

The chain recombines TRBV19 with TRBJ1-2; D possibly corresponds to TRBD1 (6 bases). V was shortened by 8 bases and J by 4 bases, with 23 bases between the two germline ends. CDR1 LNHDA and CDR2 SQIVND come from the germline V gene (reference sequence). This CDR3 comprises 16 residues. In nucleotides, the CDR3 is TGTGCCAGTGGAGACCTCGGACAGCAATCCCTCTATGGCTACACCTTC. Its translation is CASGDLGQQSLYGYTF.

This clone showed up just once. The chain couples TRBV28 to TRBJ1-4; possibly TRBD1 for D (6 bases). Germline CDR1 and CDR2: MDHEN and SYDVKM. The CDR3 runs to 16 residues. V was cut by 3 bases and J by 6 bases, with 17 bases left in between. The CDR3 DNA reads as TGTGCCAGCAGTTTTCCCCCAACAGGGAACGATGAAAAACTGTTTTTT. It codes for CASSFPPTGNDEKLFF.

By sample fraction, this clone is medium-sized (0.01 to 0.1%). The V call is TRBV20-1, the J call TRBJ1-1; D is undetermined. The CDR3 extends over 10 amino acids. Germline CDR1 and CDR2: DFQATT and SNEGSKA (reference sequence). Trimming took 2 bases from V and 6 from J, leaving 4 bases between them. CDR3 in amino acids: CSARIAEAFF. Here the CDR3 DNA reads TGCAGTGCTAGAATCGCTGAAGCTTTCTTT.

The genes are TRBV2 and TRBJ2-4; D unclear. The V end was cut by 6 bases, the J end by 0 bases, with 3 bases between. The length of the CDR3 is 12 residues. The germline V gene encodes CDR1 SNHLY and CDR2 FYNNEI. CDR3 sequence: CASSLAKNIQYF. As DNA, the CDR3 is TGTGCCAGCAGCTTAGCCAAAAACATTCAGTACTTC.

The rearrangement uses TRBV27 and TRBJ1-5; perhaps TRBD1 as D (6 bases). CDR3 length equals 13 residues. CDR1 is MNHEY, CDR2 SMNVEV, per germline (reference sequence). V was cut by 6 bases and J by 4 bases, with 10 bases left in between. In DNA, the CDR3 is TGTGCCAGCAGCCCACAGGGAAATCAGCCCCAGCATTTT. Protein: CASSPQGNQPQHF.

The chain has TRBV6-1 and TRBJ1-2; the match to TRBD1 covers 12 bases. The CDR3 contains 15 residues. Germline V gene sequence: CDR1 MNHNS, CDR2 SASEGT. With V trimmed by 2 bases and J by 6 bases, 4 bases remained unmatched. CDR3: CASSERDRGLDGYTF. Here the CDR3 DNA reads TGTGCCAGCAGTGAAAGGGACAGGGGGCTGGATGGCTACACCTTC.

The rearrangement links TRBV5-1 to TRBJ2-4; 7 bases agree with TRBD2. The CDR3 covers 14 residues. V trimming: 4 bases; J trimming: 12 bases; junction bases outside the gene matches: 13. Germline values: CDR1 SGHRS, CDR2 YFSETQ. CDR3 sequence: CASSKDRDYGTQYF. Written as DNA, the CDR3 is TGCGCCAGCAGCAAAGACCGGGACTACGGAACTCAGTACTTC. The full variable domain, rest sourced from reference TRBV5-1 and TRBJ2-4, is KAGVTQTPRYLIKTRGQQVTLSCSPISGHRSVSWYQQTPGQGLQFLFEYFSETQRNKGNFPGRFSGRQFSNSRSEMNVSTLELGDSALYLCASSKDRDYGTQYFGAGTRLSVL.

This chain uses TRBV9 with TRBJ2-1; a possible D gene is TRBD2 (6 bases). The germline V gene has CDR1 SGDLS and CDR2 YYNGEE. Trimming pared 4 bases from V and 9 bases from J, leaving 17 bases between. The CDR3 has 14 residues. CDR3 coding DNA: TGTGCCAGCAGCCGCTTCACGGACGGGGGTGAGCAGTTCTTC. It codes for CASSRFTDGGEQFF.

The CDR3 reads CASSLGTSGSFSFTDTQYF. The CDR3 DNA follows: TGTGCCAGCAGCCTTGGGACTAGCGGGAGCTTTTCATTCACAGATACGCAGTATTTT. V and J are TRBV5-4 and TRBJ2-3, with 14 bases matching TRBD2. The ends lost 4 bases at V and 2 bases at J; junction bases unmatched: 12. The germline V gene has CDR1 SGHNT and CDR2 YYREEE (reference sequence). The CDR3 sequence is 19 residues long.

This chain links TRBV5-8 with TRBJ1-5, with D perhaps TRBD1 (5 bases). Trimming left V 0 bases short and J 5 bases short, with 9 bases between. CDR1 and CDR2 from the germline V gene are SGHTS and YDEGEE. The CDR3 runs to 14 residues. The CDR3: CASSLVWGDQPQHF. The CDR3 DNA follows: TGTGCCAGCAGCTTGGTATGGGGGGATCAGCCCCAGCATTTT.

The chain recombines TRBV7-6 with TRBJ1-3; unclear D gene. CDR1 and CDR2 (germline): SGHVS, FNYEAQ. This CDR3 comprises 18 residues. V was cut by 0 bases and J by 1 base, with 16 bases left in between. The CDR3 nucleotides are TGTGCCAGCAGCTTAGCGGACGCGGGAGGAGTATCTGGAAACACCATATATTTT. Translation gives CASSLADAGGVSGNTIYF. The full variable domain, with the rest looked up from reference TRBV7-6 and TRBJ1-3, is GAGVSQSPRYKVTKRGQDVALRCDPISGHVSLYWYRQALGQGPEFLTYFNYEAQQDKSGLPNDRFSAERPEGSISTLTIQRTEQRDSAMYRCASSLADAGGVSGNTIYFGEGSWLTVV.

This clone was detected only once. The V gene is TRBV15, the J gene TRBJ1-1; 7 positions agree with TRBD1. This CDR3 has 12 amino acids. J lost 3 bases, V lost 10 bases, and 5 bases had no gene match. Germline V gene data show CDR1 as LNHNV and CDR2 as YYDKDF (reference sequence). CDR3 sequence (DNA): TGTGCCAGTGACAGGGATTACACTGAAGCTTTCTTT. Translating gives CASDRDYTEAFF.

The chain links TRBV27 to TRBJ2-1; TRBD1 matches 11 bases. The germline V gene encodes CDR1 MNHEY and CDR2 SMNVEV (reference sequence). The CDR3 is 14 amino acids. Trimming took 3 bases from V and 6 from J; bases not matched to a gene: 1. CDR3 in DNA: TGTGCCAGCAGTTTGGGGACAGGGGGCAATGAGCAGTTCTTC. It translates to CASSLGTGGNEQFF.

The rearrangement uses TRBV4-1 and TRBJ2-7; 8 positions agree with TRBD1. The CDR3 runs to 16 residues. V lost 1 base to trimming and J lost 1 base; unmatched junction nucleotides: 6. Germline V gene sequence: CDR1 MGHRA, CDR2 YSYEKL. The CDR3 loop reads CASSQGPGQASYEQYF. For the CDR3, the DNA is TGCGCCAGCAGCCAAGGCCCGGGACAGGCTTCCTACGAGCAGTACTTC.

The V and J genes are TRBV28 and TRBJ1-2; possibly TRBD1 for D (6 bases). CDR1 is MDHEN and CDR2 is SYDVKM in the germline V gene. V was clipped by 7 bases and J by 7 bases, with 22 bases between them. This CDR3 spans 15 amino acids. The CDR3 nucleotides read TGTGCCAGCACACTTGGAAGCAGGGGAGGGGTTGGCTACACCTTC. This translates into CASTLGSRGGVGYTF.